A selection of T cell receptor beta chains follows, all from one sample in a study of blood T cells in healthy people across ages. TCRdb redid the calling of the 5' RACE reads with MiXCR, one entry per CDR3 protein. Altogether 870,000 or so distinct CDR3 sequences are present, more than 25% being singletons, with the ten largest covering roughly 17%. Specimen: blood. These receptors were taken from a woman of 80 years or more in good health. The conserved cysteine and the conserved F or W are not part of the CDR3 here. The D gene is left open where the match is weak.

V gene	D gene	CDR3 protein
TRBV20-1	TRBD1	SAIRGTVNNQPQH
TRBV11-3	TRBD2	ASSFGLAGSPFLYNEQF
TRBV6-1	TRBD2	ASRAPGAGEGYIQY
TRBV5-6	-	ASSLDFYEQY
TRBV20-1	-	SASNPSSPLEQF
TRBV28	-	ASIDSLLTDTQY
TRBV6-6	-	ASSYGRSTSNTEAF
TRBV3-1	-	ASSPGGRSYNEQF
TRBV6-5	-	ASREYGETQY
TRBV5-4	TRBD1	ASSLPQGDQETQY
TRBV7-2	-	ASSLETHHPQTQY
TRBV7-2	-	ASSSSQIEKLF
TRBV15	TRBD1	ATSRTGDEQY
TRBV7-9	TRBD1	ASSPRQGHGYT
TRBV7-9	TRBD1	ASSSPPGQGAQGYT
TRBV7-2	TRBD2	ASSSGGGGYTQY
TRBV19	-	ASKTEQGYGYT
TRBV6-1	-	ASSEASRATTYGYT
TRBV28	-	ASSTAPPAYEQY
TRBV29-1	TRBD1	SVLRTGGGYGYT
TRBV5-1	-	ASSLRMAGTNNSPLH
TRBV11-3	TRBD2	ASSPQTSEYNEQY
TRBV11-3	-	ASSLGRQETQF
TRBV6-6	-	ASSYRLGPYSRQDTQY
TRBV4-1	TRBD1	ASSQVGQGPNEQF
TRBV20-1	-	SARGPGGPPGANVLT
TRBV14	-	ASSQDRVPDTQY
TRBV2	-	ASSDSPSGANVLT